This T cell receptor (beta chain) was observed in a study of cytomegalovirus exposure and HLA in healthy donors. General observations from the study: There were a few CMV-associated chains whose specificity for CMV antigens was confirmed in vitro.

CDR3 length: 14 amino acids. V was pared by 4 bases and J by 3 bases, with 3 bases of the junction left unmatched. In germline, CDR1 is SGDLS, CDR2 YYNGEE. Primers included in the PCR were 60 Vbeta and 13 Jbeta primers. Original data processing: In a later analysis, 79 million or so unique TCR beta chains included roughly 11 million shared by two or more donors. Assay: immunoSEQ multiplex PCR; the TCRdb copy retains only in-frame clones and omits some. V and J calls and clone size are given by that table; D and trimming were obtained from the DNA. The sample comprises nearly 110,000 clones, under 80% of which are singletons, and approximately 3.6% rests with the top ten. A word on this clone: Its antigen remains unknown.

This clonotype was sampled from a man in his sixties in good health and CMV-seronegative. The chain joins TRBV9 to TRBJ1-4, with 7 nucleotides matching TRBD1. The material sequenced was PBMCs. For the CDR3, the DNA is TGTGCCAGCAGCCCGGGACAGCCTAATGAAAAACTGTTTTTT. This encodes CASSPGQPNEKLFF.